Listed below are T cell receptor beta chains from one sample, sequenced in a study of cytomegalovirus exposure and HLA in healthy donors. Repertoires were generated with immunoSEQ multiplex PCR, while TCRdb's copy carries only in-frame clones and drops some. The table shows some 140,000 clones, with approximately 72% occurring only once. What was sequenced was PBMCs. Receptor source: a man between 18 and 29 years old in good health and CMV-seronegative. The CDR3 runs from the conserved cysteine through the conserved F or W. A D gene is named only where the DNA matches it firmly. The size field is filled for only some rows; it gives once, few, many or a size class.

size	D	V	J	DNA	CDR3
.	TRBD2	TRBV19	TRBJ2-2	TGTGCCAGTAGTTCTAGCGGGGGGGCCGGGGAGCTGTTTTTT	CASSSSGGAGELFF
.	.	TRBV29-1	TRBJ1-2	TGCAGCGTTGTCAGGACAGACTATGGCTACACCTTC	CSVVRTDYGYTF
.	.	TRBV9	TRBJ2-3	TGTGCCAGCAGCGCTACCGGGACAATAGGCACAAATACGCAGTATTTT	CASSATGTIGTNTQYF
.	TRBD1	TRBV28	TRBJ1-4	TGTGCCAGCAGTTCAGGGGGACAGGGGAATGAAAAACTGTTTTTT	CASSSGGQGNEKLFF
.	TRBD1	TRBV5-1	TRBJ2-4	TGCGCCAGCAGCTTGGCAGGGGGTGAAAACATTCAGTACTTC	CASSLAGGENIQYF
.	.	TRBV18	TRBJ2-7	TGTGCCAGCTCACCACCGAACGTGAACAACAACTACGAGCAGTACTTC	CASSPPNVNNNYEQYF
.	.	TRBV28	TRBJ1-5	TGTGCCAGCAGTTTCCGGACATCGGGCAATCAGCCCCAGCATTTT	CASSFRTSGNQPQHF
.	.	TRBV7-2	TRBJ1-6	TGTGCCAGCAGCTCCTTCCCGGAGTCACCCCTCCACTTT	CASSSFPESPLHF
.	TRBD1	TRBV5-5	TRBJ1-5	TGTGCCAGCAGCTTGGCCCCCGGGACAGTCGATCAGCCCCAGCATTTT	CASSLAPGTVDQPQHF
few	TRBD2	TRBV27	TRBJ2-4	TGTGCCAGCAGTTCCCTCTGGCGGGGGGGAAACATTCAGTACTTC	CASSSLWRGGNIQYF
.	.	TRBV30	TRBJ1-2	TGTGCCTGGAGAGGAGGGAGCTATGGCTACACCTTC	CAWRGGSYGYTF
.	.	TRBV14	TRBJ2-5	TGTGCCAGCAGCCAAAGGCGGGCCCTCCAAGAGACCCAGTACTTC	CASSQRRALQETQYF
.	.	TRBV5-1	TRBJ2-1	TGCGCCAGCGCATTCACGGGGGGCCTTGGGGATGAGCAGTTCTTC	CASAFTGGLGDEQFF